This TCR beta chain appears in the sequencing data of a study of CD8+ T cells in alopecia areata. Sequencing relied on a cDNA template that was reverse transcribed from extracted RNA. Sequencing was performed with immunoSEQ multiplex PCR; in TCRdb, only in-frame clones are kept and a portion is missing. The data show around 250,000 clones, with around two thirds seen just once and 0.95% to 1.5% held by the top ten. Looked up from germline, CDR1 is LGHNA and CDR2 is YNFKEQ. This CDR3 contains 17 residues. J was trimmed by 3 bases and V by 3 bases; bases with no gene match: 10. J is TRBJ1-2 and V is TRBV4-2, with 10 bases matching TRBD1. This sample comprised CD4+ T cells sorted from blood, obtained at week 0. This TCR derives from a human donor with alopecia areata. CDR3 protein: CASSQAPGQGLDYGYTF. CDR3 DNA: TGTGCCAGCAGCCAGGCTCCGGGACAGGGGCTGGACTATGGCTACACCTTC.